This T cell receptor beta chain is drawn from a study of regulatory T cells in long-lasting Graves disease. Trimming took off 2 bases at V and 3 bases at J, with 10 bases between the two ends. This CDR3 spans 14 amino acids. The table lists this clonotype with many counts. Time point: newly diagnosed GD, antithyroid drugs for less than 3 months. The TCR library used RNA extracted from PBMCs. Sequencing libraries for TCR beta were prepared with iRepertoire HTBI primers and Arm-PCR of CDR3 regions. In the source study's methods: Analysis of the samples identified around 64 TRBV and 15 or so TRBJ segments. TCRdb redid the calling of the multiplex PCR reads with MiXCR, one entry per CDR3 protein. For this entry, the V and J calls and clone size follow TCRdb and not the study's own pipeline. The sample yields roughly 400,000 distinct CDR3 sequences, approximately 16% seen once. The data were also submitted as part of a second study, on T cells in Graves' hyperthyroidism and ophthalmopathy. This second study says: During a first-round RT-PCR of the TCR CDR3, the HTBI primer set was used. Blood also showed most of the thyroid clonotypes that were expanded above 0.001.

This TCR was recovered from a woman under 30 with Graves disease. The material was peripheral blood mononuclear cells (PBMCs), obtained at new diagnosis, from a patient treated with antithyroid drugs. The gene calls are TRBV12-3 or TRBV12-4 and TRBJ1-1, with D unresolved. The CDR3 DNA is TGTGCCAGCAGTTTAATACGCGGGGACACTGAAGCTTTCTTT. It codes for CASSLIRGDTEAFF.